This TCR beta chain originates from a study of OX40 agonist ivuxolimab in advanced cancers. Overall study context: Ivuxolimab, which patients received intravenously every 2 weeks, was dosed at 0.01 to 10 mg/kg. Enrollees could have had prior anti-PD-1, anti-PD-L1 or anti-CTLA-4 therapy, which about 40% had received.

Concerning this clone: Its antigen is not known.

Study-wide findings and caveats: Expanded clones belonging to CD8+ T cells outnumbered, on average, those of CD4+. At doses 0.1 to 3.0 mg/kg, CD4+ and CD8+ clones expanded.

Generated by immunoSEQ multiplex PCR, the TCRdb table keeps only in-frame clones and is missing some. The sample contains tens of thousands of clones, roughly 80% of which appear only once. CDR3 size: 13 residues. V was clipped by 7 bases and J by 5 bases; unmatched bases: 6. Per the germline V gene, CDR1 is LNHDA and CDR2 is SQIVND (reference sequence). The sequenced sample was CD4+ or CD8+ T cells sorted from blood, obtained in a trial of the OX40 agonist ivuxolimab. This clonotype was sampled from an adult with an advanced solid tumor such as melanoma, head and neck, liver or kidney cancer. This chain links TRBV19 with TRBJ1-2; 8 bases map to TRBD1. CDR3 protein: CASISQGAYGYTF. The CDR3 DNA follows: TGTGCCAGTATTTCGCAGGGGGCTTATGGCTACACCTTC.